This is a list of T cell receptor beta chains from one sample in a study of blood T cells in healthy people across ages. TCRdb re-analysed the 5' RACE reads in MiXCR, keeping a single row per CDR3 protein. Found here are approximately 1.5 million distinct CDR3 sequences, 35% to 45% of them singletons; the top ten hold around 4%. The sample comprised blood. The receptors were sampled from a woman aged 18-29 years in good health. The CDR3 runs from the conserved cysteine through the conserved F or W. A D gene is named only where the DNA matches it firmly. Some rows have no size entry. The others give once, few or many, or a class for an expanded clone.

TRBD2,few,TRBJ2-3,TRBV27,CASSTRTSGRPTDTQYF,TGTGCCAGCAGTACCCGGACTAGCGGGAGGCCCACAGATACGCAGTATTTT
TRBD1,once,TRBJ2-3,TRBV2,CASGRTGGGTQYF,TGTGCCAGCGGGAGGACAGGGGGAGGTACGCAGTATTTT
-,few,TRBJ2-5,TRBV28,CASSFLTSVGTQYF,TGTGCCAGCAGTTTCCTTACTTCGGTTGGGACCCAGTACTTC
-,many,TRBJ2-7,TRBV20-1,CSARGRGTYEQYF,TGCAGTGCTAGAGGACGCGGAACCTACGAGCAGTACTTC
TRBD1,-,TRBJ1-2,TRBV5-1,CASSLGGQGEGHGYTF,TGCGCCAGCAGCTTGGGAGGACAGGGCGAGGGGCATGGCTACACCTTC
-,-,TRBJ2-5,TRBV3-1,CASSQGEGDETQYF,TGTGCCAGCAGCCAAGGTGAAGGGGACGAGACCCAGTACTTC
-,-,TRBJ2-7,TRBV12-3/TRBV12-4,CASTSGGGKDEQYF,TGTGCCAGCACCTCGGGAGGGGGCAAGGACGAGCAGTACTTC
-,-,TRBJ2-1,TRBV9,CASSGRAYNNEQFF,TGTGCCAGCAGCGGGAGGGCATACAACAATGAGCAGTTCTTC
TRBD2,once,TRBJ2-7,TRBV6-5,CASSYSGLGDEQYF,TGTGCCAGCAGTTACTCGGGACTAGGGGACGAGCAGTACTTC
-,-,TRBJ1-1,TRBV29-1,CSVAAKVSVNTEAFF,TGCAGCGTTGCCGCGAAAGTGTCGGTGAACACTGAAGCTTTCTTT
-,-,TRBJ2-4,TRBV3-1,CASSPAGLSNIQYF,TGTGCCAGCAGCCCGGCAGGGCTATCGAACATTCAGTACTTC
-,-,TRBJ1-2,TRBV4-1,CASSQVDLRGYTF,TGCGCCAGCAGCCAAGTAGACTTGAGAGGCTACACCTTC
-,-,TRBJ1-2,TRBV20-1,CSASPTLGGYGYTF,TGCAGTGCTAGCCCGACGCTCGGGGGCTATGGCTACACCTTC
-,once,TRBJ2-5,TRBV10-2,CASSDGALGSETQYF,TGCGCCAGCAGTGACGGGGCCCTGGGGAGTGAGACCCAGTACTTC
TRBD2,few,TRBJ2-5,TRBV29-1,CSAERDVGTETQYF,TGCAGCGCTGAGCGGGACGTTGGCACAGAGACCCAGTACTTC
TRBD1,few,TRBJ1-2,TRBV5-1,CASSLDIRDRDILASGYTF,TGCGCCAGCAGCTTGGATATCCGGGACAGGGATATCCTAGCGAGTGGCTACACCTTC
TRBD1,-,TRBJ2-5,TRBV9,CASSVGTGWQETQYF,TGTGCCAGCAGCGTAGGGACAGGGTGGCAAGAGACCCAGTACTTC
-,few,TRBJ2-5,TRBV29-1,CSALHRDNYNEQYF,TGCAGCGCTCTACACCGGGACAACTACAATGAGCAGTACTTC
-,-,TRBJ1-1,TRBV7-9,CASTQGNWRGTNPNTEAFF,TGTGCCAGCACCCAGGGCAACTGGCGGGGGACCAATCCGAACACTGAAGCTTTCTTT
-,-,TRBJ2-7,TRBV28,CASSGDTAYEQYF,TGTGCCAGCAGTGGGGATACCGCCTACGAGCAGTACTTC
-,-,TRBJ2-1,TRBV12-3/TRBV12-4,CASSFPTSPSNEQFF,TGTGCCAGCAGTTTCCCGACTAGTCCCTCCAATGAGCAGTTCTTC
-,few,TRBJ2-7,TRBV6-2/TRBV6-3,CASSFLAFEQYF,TGTGCCAGCAGTTTCCTAGCGTTCGAGCAGTACTTC
-,-,TRBJ2-7,TRBV7-9,CATDWGAHEQYF,TGTGCCACGGACTGGGGGGCCCACGAGCAGTACTTC
-,few,TRBJ2-5,TRBV4-3,CASSQGAGHRETQYF,TGCGCCAGCAGCCAAGGTGCAGGGCACCGCGAGACCCAGTACTTC
-,-,TRBJ2-6,TRBV7-6,CASSLGASSGANVLTF,TGTGCCAGCAGCTTAGGCGCTTCATCTGGGGCCAACGTCCTGACTTTC
-,-,TRBJ2-1,TRBV18,CASSMSSAVYNEQFF,TGTGCCAGCTCAATGTCCTCTGCGGTCTACAATGAGCAGTTCTTC